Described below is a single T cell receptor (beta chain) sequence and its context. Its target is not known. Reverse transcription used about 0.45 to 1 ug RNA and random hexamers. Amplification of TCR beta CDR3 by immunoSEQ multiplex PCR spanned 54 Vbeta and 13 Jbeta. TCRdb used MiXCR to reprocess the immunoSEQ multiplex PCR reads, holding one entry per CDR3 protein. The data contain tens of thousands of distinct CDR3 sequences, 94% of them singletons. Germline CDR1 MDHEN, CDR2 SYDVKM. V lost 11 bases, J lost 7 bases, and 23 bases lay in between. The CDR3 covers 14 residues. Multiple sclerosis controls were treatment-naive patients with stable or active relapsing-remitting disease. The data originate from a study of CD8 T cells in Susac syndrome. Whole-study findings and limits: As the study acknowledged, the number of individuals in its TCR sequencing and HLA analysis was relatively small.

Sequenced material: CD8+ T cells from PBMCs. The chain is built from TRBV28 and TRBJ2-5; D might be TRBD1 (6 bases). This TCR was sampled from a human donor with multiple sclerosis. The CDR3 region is CAPSGAGDQTTQYF. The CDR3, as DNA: TGTGCCCCCTCCGGGGCAGGGGATCAGACGACCCAGTACTTC.